Listed below are T cell receptor beta chains from one sample, sequenced in a study of T cells in Graves' hyperthyroidism and ophthalmopathy. TCRdb passed the multiplex PCR reads through MiXCR, listing each CDR3 protein once. Of roughly 500,000 distinct CDR3 sequences in the sample, roughly 14% were seen once. Sequencing used blood. These receptors came from a woman between 25 and 40 years old with Graves' hyperthyroidism that later progressed to Graves' ophthalmopathy. CDR3s include the opening cysteine and the closing phenylalanine or tryptophan. The D gene is left open where the match is weak. Clone size is stated in some rows and not others, as once, few, many or a class when expanded.

many | TRBJ2-3 | TRBV5-1 | TRBD1 | TGCGCCAGCAGCTCGCTGACAGGGAGCACAGATACGCAGTATTTT | CASSSLTGSTDTQYF
few | TRBJ2-7 | TRBV20-1 | TRBD1 | TGCAGTGCAACGGGACAGGGCATATACGAGCAGTACTTC | CSATGQGIYEQYF
- | TRBJ2-5 | TRBV11-2 | TRBD2 | TGTGCCGGCACCGGGGGACTAGCGGGGAAACAAGAGACCCAGTACTTC | CAGTGGLAGKQETQYF
many | TRBJ2-1 | TRBV29-1 | - | TGCAGCGTTGTGATACAGGACGGGTATAGGTACAATGAGCAGTTCTTC | CSVVIQDGYRYNEQFF
few | TRBJ1-1 | TRBV6-1 | TRBD1 | TGTGCCAGCACCCAAGGGGGACAGGGCTCGACTTTCTTT | CASTQGGQGSTFF
- | TRBJ2-7 | TRBV28 | - | TGTGCCAGCAGGGTTGCTATGACCCGGGGCGACAACTACGAGCAGTACTTC | CASRVAMTRGDNYEQYF
many | TRBJ1-2 | TRBV5-1 | - | TGCGCCAGCAGTGGTGGGGGTCTCTATGGCTACACCTTC | CASSGGGLYGYTF
many | TRBJ1-4 | TRBV20-1 | TRBD1 | TGCAGTGCTAGAGACGGTTTGGGACAGGGAAATGAAAAACTGTTTTTT | CSARDGLGQGNEKLFF
many | TRBJ1-5 | TRBV5-1 | - | TGCGCCAGCAGCTTGGTACCCACGGGCAATCAGCCCCAGCATTTT | CASSLVPTGNQPQHF
few | TRBJ1-2 | TRBV5-1 | - | TGCGCCAGCAGCTTGGAAGGGGACTATGGCTACACCTTC | CASSLEGDYGYTF
many | TRBJ1-2 | TRBV7-9 | TRBD1 | TGTGCCAGCAGCGTCCTCACAGGGGGTGAGGATGGCTACACCTTC | CASSVLTGGEDGYTF
many | TRBJ2-1 | TRBV28 | TRBD2 | TGTGCCAGCAGTCCTCTATTAGCGGGTCCCTATGATGAGCAGTTCTTC | CASSPLLAGPYDEQFF
- | TRBJ2-1 | TRBV4-1 | TRBD2 | TGCGCCAGCAGCCCCGGAGGGCGGGAGGGCCAGCTGCGGCAGTTCTTC | CASSPGGREGQLRQFF
- | TRBJ2-3 | TRBV9 | TRBD1 | TGTACCAGCAGCGTAGGGGGACAGTATTACTCTAGCACAGATACGCAGTATTTT | CTSSVGGQYYSSTDTQYF
many | TRBJ1-1 | TRBV28 | - | TGTGCCATCGTGAGTCGACAGCTGAACACTGAAGCTTTCTTT | CAIVSRQLNTEAFF
- | TRBJ2-5 | TRBV5-1 | TRBD2 | TGCGCCAGCAGCGGGGGACTAGCGGGAGGCCCTGAGACCCAGTACTTC | CASSGGLAGGPETQYF
- | TRBJ2-1 | TRBV4-2 | - | TGTGCCAGCAGCCAAAGTGGGGAGGCCGGGGGCAATGAGCAGTTCTTC | CASSQSGEAGGNEQFF
- | TRBJ1-2 | TRBV3-1 | - | TGTGCCAGCAGCCCAGAGCTAGGGTTCGGTGGCTACACCTTC | CASSPELGFGGYTF